The clone carrying this T cell receptor beta chain was found once. Its specificity is unknown. TCRdb keeps only in-frame clones here, not all; method: immunoSEQ multiplex PCR. The data hold 1,500,000 or so clones, with about 98.5% observed a single time. The data are from a study of shared clonotypes between healthy human individuals. Findings and caveats of the study: Investigators expected sequencing depth to affect clonotype sharing among donors. Among non-shared clonotypes, generation probabilities were lower than among those shared by all four donors.

The germline V gene encodes CDR1 KGHSH and CDR2 LQKENI. The CDR3 has 15 amino acids. Trimming cost V 3 bases and J 4 bases; bases outside gene matches: 6. The healthy adult donors were HIV-negative and reported no recent acute infections or vaccinations. The sequence was obtained from a man aged 25 to 45 in good health. Source material: naive CD4+ T cells sorted from blood. The subset was: CD45RA+ positively selected. The V gene is TRBV18, the J gene TRBJ1-3; 7 nucleotides align to TRBD1. CDR3 amino acids: CASSPMGQIGNTIYF. CDR3 nucleotide sequence: TGTGCCAGCTCACCCATGGGACAGATAGGAAACACCATATATTTT.